The 25 T cell receptor beta chains below come from one sample, sequenced in a study of memory CD4+ T cells and cytomegalovirus serostatus. Method: immunoSEQ multiplex PCR; TCRdb's copy keeps in-frame clones and lacks some. Of tens of thousands of clones listed, over 65% are singletons. The sort gate was single viable CD3+CD4+CD8-CD45RO+ cells for memory CD4+ T cells. The source material was memory CD4+ T cells from blood. The receptors derive from an adult in good health and CMV-seronegative.

V usage is TRBV6-1 and J usage is TRBJ2-5; no reliable D call. The CDR3 sequence is 14 residues long. Looked up from germline, CDR1 is MNHNS and CDR2 is SASEGT. Trimming shortened V by 1 base and J by 4 bases, and 10 bases separated the two germline ends. The CDR3 DNA sequence: TGTGCCAGCAGTGAAGGGTGGAGTGGAGAGACCCAGTACTTC. Translation gives CASSEGWSGETQYF.

This clone appeared many times. The genes are TRBV9 and TRBJ2-2; D perhaps matches TRBD1 (6 bases). The V and J ends lost 1 base and 0 bases respectively, with 25 bases between them. Germline V lookup: CDR1 SGDLS, CDR2 YYNGEE. CDR3 size: 21 residues. In DNA form, the CDR3 reads TGTGCCAGCAGCGTACAATTACCGAAACAGGGCGAAGGGGCGAACACCGGGGAGCTGTTTTTT. Protein: CASSVQLPKQGEGANTGELFF. Full variable domain (outside the CDR3, taken from reference TRBV9 and TRBJ2-2): DSGVTQTPKHLITATGQRVTLRCSPRSGDLSVYWYQQSLDQGLQFLIQYYNGEERAKGNILERFSAQQFPDLHSELNLSSLELGDSALYFCASSVQLPKQGEGANTGELFFGEGSRLTVL.

V and J are TRBV7-6 and TRBJ2-7, with a weak D call TRBD1 (6 bases). CDR1 is SGHVS, CDR2 FNYEAQ, per germline. V lost 5 bases and J lost 3, with 8 bases in between. The CDR3 has 12 residues. The CDR3 sequence is CASSLQGYEQYF. DNA of the CDR3: TGTGCCAGCAGCCTACAGGGCTACGAGCAGTACTTC.

The chain joins TRBV14 to TRBJ1-4; D uncertain. CDR3 size: 12 residues. Germline V gene data show CDR1 as SGHDN and CDR2 as FVKESK. V lost 4 bases, J lost 5 bases, and 5 bases lay in between. CDR3: CASSRRNEKLFF. CDR3 coding DNA: TGTGCCAGCAGCCGACGCAATGAAAAACTGTTTTTT.

This clone was detected a few times. The rearrangement links TRBV18 to TRBJ1-1; D call uncertain. The germline V gene has CDR1 KGHSH and CDR2 LQKENI. The CDR3 length is 13 residues. V gave up 5 bases and J gave up 1 base, with 8 bases separating them. The chain's CDR3 is CASSEDGNTEAFF. The CDR3 nucleotides are TGTGCCAGCTCAGAGGACGGGAACACTGAAGCTTTCTTT.

Only a few counts were recorded for this clone. This chain links TRBV4-1 with TRBJ1-3, with D unresolved. The CDR3 has 16 residues. V gave up 1 base and J gave up 0 bases, with 10 bases separating them. Germline CDR1 and CDR2: MGHRA and YSYEKL. The CDR3 here is CASSQGRISSGNTIYF. The CDR3 bases are TGCGCCAGCAGCCAAGGCCGTATCAGCTCTGGAAACACCATATATTTT.

J is TRBJ1-2 and V is TRBV10-2, with a possible D match to TRBD1 (6 bases). Germline values: CDR1 WSHSY, CDR2 SAAADI. This CDR3 has 14 amino acids. Trimming shortened V by 3 bases and J by 5 bases, and 13 bases separated the two germline ends. The CDR3, as DNA: TGCGCCAGCAGTGAAAAGGGGGTGGCTTATGGCTACACCTTC. Amino acids: CASSEKGVAYGYTF.

The V call is TRBV30, the J call TRBJ1-4; D is ambiguous. The V gene lost 1 base and the J gene lost 4 bases, with 7 bases spanning the gap. Germline loops: CDR1 GTSNPN, CDR2 SVGIG (reference sequence). CDR3 length: 13 amino acids. CDR3 DNA sequence: TGTGCCTGGAGTGCTCAGCATAATGAAAAACTGTTTTTT. Translation: CAWSAQHNEKLFF.

Here the CDR3 reads CASSPPVRKSYNEQFF. In DNA, the CDR3 is TGTGCCAGCTCACCACCTGTTAGGAAATCCTACAATGAGCAGTTCTTC. This chain joins TRBV18 and TRBJ2-1; D not resolved. Germline V lookup: CDR1 KGHSH, CDR2 LQKENI. Trimming removed 0 bases from V and 1 base from J, with 10 bases in between. CDR3 length: 16 amino acids.

The V call is TRBV30, the J call TRBJ2-2; D is ambiguous. CDR3 length: 14 amino acids. V dropped 0 bases and J dropped 5 bases, with 10 bases sitting between them. From germline, CDR1 is GTSNPN and CDR2 SVGIG (reference sequence). CDR3 amino acids: CAWSVFTVTGELFF. The CDR3 bases are TGTGCCTGGAGTGTGTTTACAGTAACCGGGGAGCTGTTTTTT.

The rearrangement joins TRBV11-2 to TRBJ2-7, with D perhaps matching TRBD1 (6 bases). The CDR3 length is 16 residues. Trimming pared 5 bases from V and 3 bases from J, leaving 20 bases between. The germline V gene encodes CDR1 SGHAT and CDR2 FQNNGV. The CDR3: CASSPISRTDDYEQYF. The CDR3 nucleotides are TGTGCCAGCAGCCCAATTAGTCGGACAGATGACTACGAGCAGTACTTC.

The J gene is TRBJ1-3, the V gene TRBV2; TRBD1 aligns across 7 bases. V was pared by 7 bases and J by 2 bases, with 5 bases of the junction left unmatched. The CDR3 is 14 residues long. The germline V gene has CDR1 SNHLY and CDR2 FYNNEI. In DNA, the CDR3 is TGTGCCAGCAAGGAGGGGGCGGCTGGAAACACCATATATTTT. It specifies CASKEGAAGNTIYF.

The V call is TRBV6-6, the J call TRBJ1-2; D gene ambiguous. V dropped 5 bases and J dropped 4 bases, with 11 bases sitting between them. The germline V gene encodes CDR1 MNHNY and CDR2 SVGAGI (reference sequence). This CDR3 has 13 residues. The CDR3 DNA reads as TGTGCCAGCAGTGGTGGCAGGTCCTATGGCTACACCTTC. Translating it yields CASSGGRSYGYTF.

Only one count was recorded for this clone. The gene calls are TRBV28 and TRBJ2-3; 9 nucleotides match TRBD2. Trimming cost V 5 bases and J 2 bases; bases outside gene matches: 2. The CDR3 has 14 residues. Germline V gene data show CDR1 as MDHEN and CDR2 as SYDVKM. This CDR3 is CASSSGGFTDTQYF. CDR3 sequence (DNA): TGTGCCAGCAGTAGCGGGGGGTTCACAGATACGCAGTATTTT.

V gene TRBV15 combines with J gene TRBJ2-7, with unresolved D. The germline V gene encodes CDR1 LNHNV and CDR2 YYDKDF (reference sequence). V dropped 0 bases and J dropped 2 bases, with 11 bases sitting between them. The CDR3 totals 15 residues. The CDR3 region has the DNA TGTGCCACCAGCAGAGAGATCGGAAGAACCTACGAGCAGTACTTC. Its protein product is CATSREIGRTYEQYF.

The gene calls are TRBV6-1 and TRBJ2-2; D is undetermined. The ends were cut back, 2 bases at V and 4 bases at J, with 5 bases in the middle. The germline gives CDR1 MNHNS, CDR2 SASEGT. The CDR3 spans 13 residues. CDR3 region: CASSEQGTGELFF. CDR3 nucleotide sequence: TGTGCCAGCAGTGAACAAGGCACCGGGGAGCTGTTTTTT.

The rearrangement joins TRBV18 to TRBJ1-6; the D is unclear. The CDR3 is 12 amino acids. Trimming cost V 5 bases and J 8 bases, with 7 bases left between them. CDR1 and CDR2 (germline): KGHSH, LQKENI. CDR3 loop: CASSVPHSPLHF. CDR3 bases: TGTGCCAGCTCAGTGCCCCATTCACCCCTCCACTTT.

The chain recombines TRBV7-3 with TRBJ2-3; no reliable D call. The germline CDR1 and CDR2 sequences are SGHTA and FQGTGA. The V end was cut by 5 bases, the J end by 0 bases, with 9 bases between. This CDR3 region has 14 residues. The CDR3 here is CASSRVPSTDTQYF. The CDR3 region has the DNA TGTGCCAGCAGCAGGGTTCCCAGCACAGATACGCAGTATTTT. Full variable domain (missing parts from reference TRBV7-3 and TRBJ2-3): GAGVSQTPSNKVTEKGKYVELRCDPISGHTALYWYRQSLGQGPEFLIYFQGTGAADDSGLPNDRFFAVRPEGSVSTLKIQRTERGDSAVYLCASSRVPSTDTQYFGPGTRLTVL.

CDR3 sequence reads: CASSLDQGNYNEQFF. The CDR3 DNA is TGTGCCAGCAGCTTAGACCAGGGGAACTACAATGAGCAGTTCTTC. V gene TRBV7-6 combines with J gene TRBJ2-1; the D gene is possibly TRBD1 (6 bases). Trimming stripped 1 base from V and 3 bases from J, with 10 bases between. There are 15 residues in the CDR3. CDR1 and CDR2 (germline): SGHVS, FNYEAQ.

V gene TRBV2 combines with J gene TRBJ1-6, with D unclear. The CDR3 is made up of 13 amino acids. Between the trimmed V and J ends, which lost 3 bases and 8 bases, there was a span of 8 bases. Per the germline V gene, CDR1 is SNHLY and CDR2 is FYNNEI. In DNA form, the CDR3 reads TGTGCCAGCAGTGAGGTCGCGGATTCACCCCTCCACTTT. It yields the protein CASSEVADSPLHF.

The chain is built from TRBV2 and TRBJ2-5; D call uncertain. The CDR3 covers 13 residues. CDR1 and CDR2 from the germline V gene are SNHLY and FYNNEI. V was clipped by 7 bases and J by 3 bases, with 12 bases between them. CDR3 residues: CASIAGLEETQYF. Here the CDR3 DNA reads TGTGCCAGCATAGCCGGGTTAGAAGAGACCCAGTACTTC.

This chain links TRBV6-1 with TRBJ2-3; TRBD2 agrees at 8 bases. J lost 6 bases, V lost 1 base, and 6 bases had no gene match. The CDR3 is 15 amino acids. Germline assignment: CDR1 MNHNS and CDR2 SASEGT. CDR3 DNA: TGTGCCAGCAGTGAAGGATCGGGGGGGCAGGATACGCAGTATTTT. Translation gives CASSEGSGGQDTQYF.

V and J are TRBV5-4 and TRBJ2-7; 7 bases line up with TRBD1. The CDR3 spans 13 residues. V gave up 4 bases and J gave up 5 bases; unmatched junction bases: 6. CDR1 and CDR2 (germline): SGHNT, YYREEE (reference sequence). The CDR3 region has the DNA TGTGCCAGCAGCCGACAGGGTAGTCACGAGCAGTACTTC. Translation gives CASSRQGSHEQYF.

This clone was found a few times. The chain employs TRBV6-6 and TRBJ2-4; D call uncertain. The germline gives CDR1 MNHNY, CDR2 SVGAGI (reference sequence). The CDR3 loop spans 15 amino acids. V was trimmed by 3 bases and J by 4 bases, leaving 13 bases between them. The CDR3 bases are TGTGCCAGCAGTTATGGTGGGGTGTTAAAAAACATTCAGTACTTC. Translated, it gives CASSYGGVLKNIQYF.

J is TRBJ2-2 and V is TRBV5-4; the D gene is possibly TRBD1 (7 bases). The V end lost 2 bases, the J end lost 6 bases, and 20 bases lay between the germline ends. The CDR3 contains 17 residues. Per germline, CDR1 SGHNT and CDR2 YYREEE (reference sequence). The DNA of the CDR3 is TGTGCCAGCAGCTTTGGAGGCCAGGGGGGCGGTTCCGGGGAGCTGTTTTTT. Protein product: CASSFGGQGGGSGELFF.